A selection of T cell receptor beta chains follows, all from one sample in a study of shared clonotypes between healthy human individuals. Method: immunoSEQ multiplex PCR; TCRdb's copy keeps in-frame clones and lacks some. This table holds roughly 2.5 million clones, around 94% found once. Sequencing was carried out using naive CD4+ T cells sorted from blood. The receptors come from a man between 18 and 35 years old in good health. Each CDR3 is given with its conserved first and last residue. Fields, in order: D gene, CDR3 length, V gene, CDR3 protein. A D gene is named only where the DNA matches it firmly.

d_gene: TRBD2; len: 17; v_gene: TRBV4-3; CDR3aa: CASSRSTSGISTDTQYF
d_gene: NA; len: 15; v_gene: TRBV5-1; CDR3aa: CASSLTGSTREKLFF
d_gene: NA; len: 13; v_gene: TRBV6-5; CDR3aa: CASSYGGSSPLHF
d_gene: NA; len: 15; v_gene: TRBV18; CDR3aa: CASSPFRVEGTEAFF
d_gene: NA; len: 14; v_gene: TRBV12-5; CDR3aa: CASGRSGNTDTQYF
d_gene: NA; len: 13; v_gene: TRBV6-5; CDR3aa: CASAGLIRETQYF
d_gene: NA; len: 15; v_gene: TRBV9; CDR3aa: CASSVDSLGANVLTF
d_gene: NA; len: 13; v_gene: TRBV10-3; CDR3aa: CAIRQEGNQPQHF
d_gene: NA; len: 13; v_gene: TRBV5-1; CDR3aa: CASSLDGVQPQHF
d_gene: NA; len: 16; v_gene: TRBV15; CDR3aa: CATRTLGRGRQETQYF
d_gene: TRBD1; len: 15; v_gene: TRBV7-2; CDR3aa: CASNPGQGGRGTQYF
d_gene: TRBD2; len: 16; v_gene: TRBV2; CDR3aa: CASRATSGSTYNEQFF
d_gene: NA; len: 14; v_gene: TRBV18; CDR3aa: CASSPRGAPFGYTF
d_gene: TRBD1; len: 13; v_gene: TRBV30; CDR3aa: CAWSHLQGHGYTF
d_gene: NA; len: 12; v_gene: TRBV10-3; CDR3aa: CAISDSDNEQFF
d_gene: NA; len: 14; v_gene: TRBV29-1; CDR3aa: CSVARAKRQETQYF
d_gene: TRBD2; len: 15; v_gene: TRBV27; CDR3aa: CASSLTSGREYEQYF
d_gene: NA; len: 12; v_gene: TRBV25-1; CDR3aa: CASRGGFSGAFF
d_gene: NA; len: 14; v_gene: TRBV18; CDR3aa: CASSPTSINQPQHF
d_gene: NA; len: 15; v_gene: TRBV11-2; CDR3aa: CASSLGQGSGNTIYF
d_gene: NA; len: 14; v_gene: TRBV27; CDR3aa: CASSTHTLSYEQYF
d_gene: TRBD1; len: 15; v_gene: TRBV18; CDR3aa: CASSPPGQQMWAQYF
d_gene: NA; len: 19; v_gene: TRBV4-3; CDR3aa: CASSQDFDLGAHSNQPQHF
d_gene: TRBD2; len: 15; v_gene: TRBV9; CDR3aa: CASSVAGGAGETQYF
d_gene: TRBD2; len: 15; v_gene: TRBV19; CDR3aa: CASSTPGLGNDEQYF
d_gene: NA; len: 13; v_gene: TRBV19; CDR3aa: CASGLLGVEKLFF
d_gene: NA; len: 15; v_gene: TRBV5-8; CDR3aa: CASSLGRTGTYEQYF
d_gene: TRBD1; len: 13; v_gene: TRBV27; CDR3aa: CASSLGQGTPLHF
d_gene: TRBD1; len: 16; v_gene: TRBV5-5; CDR3aa: CASSLEGQGYRYGYTF
d_gene: TRBD1; len: 16; v_gene: TRBV18; CDR3aa: CASSPPFDRGQDIQYF
d_gene: TRBD1; len: 15; v_gene: TRBV15; CDR3aa: CATSRDGQGYSPLHF
d_gene: NA; len: 12; v_gene: TRBV19; CDR3aa: CASSIGTGELFF
d_gene: TRBD2; len: 15; v_gene: TRBV5-1; CDR3aa: CASSSGTSGSYEQYF
d_gene: NA; len: 15; v_gene: TRBV19; CDR3aa: CASSTRTAWANVLTF
d_gene: NA; len: 15; v_gene: TRBV28; CDR3aa: CASSFLPDTNTEAFF
d_gene: NA; len: 16; v_gene: TRBV11-2; CDR3aa: CASSLRAAMRNTEAFF
d_gene: TRBD1; len: 15; v_gene: TRBV5-1; CDR3aa: CASSSGTGGRNEQFF
d_gene: NA; len: 14; v_gene: TRBV7-9; CDR3aa: CASSLEGSSYEQYF
d_gene: TRBD2; len: 18; v_gene: TRBV7-9; CDR3aa: CASSLVGSGGPNTGELFF
d_gene: NA; len: 13; v_gene: TRBV6-1; CDR3aa: CASKGMGTGELFF
d_gene: TRBD1; len: 15; v_gene: TRBV30; CDR3aa: CAWSVWDRGYNEQFF
d_gene: NA; len: 13; v_gene: TRBV6-5; CDR3aa: CASSYRGSNEQYF
d_gene: TRBD1; len: 14; v_gene: TRBV11-2; CDR3aa: CASSHGTGNYGYTF
d_gene: NA; len: 14; v_gene: TRBV10-3; CDR3aa: CAISASDPSDEQFF
d_gene: TRBD2; len: 15; v_gene: TRBV7-9; CDR3aa: CASSSPSGKGGELFF
d_gene: NA; len: 12; v_gene: TRBV18; CDR3aa: CASSPRTDTQYF
d_gene: NA; len: 14; v_gene: TRBV28; CDR3aa: CASRPGPGYYGYTF
d_gene: NA; len: 15; v_gene: TRBV27; CDR3aa: CASSPRRAGQETQYF